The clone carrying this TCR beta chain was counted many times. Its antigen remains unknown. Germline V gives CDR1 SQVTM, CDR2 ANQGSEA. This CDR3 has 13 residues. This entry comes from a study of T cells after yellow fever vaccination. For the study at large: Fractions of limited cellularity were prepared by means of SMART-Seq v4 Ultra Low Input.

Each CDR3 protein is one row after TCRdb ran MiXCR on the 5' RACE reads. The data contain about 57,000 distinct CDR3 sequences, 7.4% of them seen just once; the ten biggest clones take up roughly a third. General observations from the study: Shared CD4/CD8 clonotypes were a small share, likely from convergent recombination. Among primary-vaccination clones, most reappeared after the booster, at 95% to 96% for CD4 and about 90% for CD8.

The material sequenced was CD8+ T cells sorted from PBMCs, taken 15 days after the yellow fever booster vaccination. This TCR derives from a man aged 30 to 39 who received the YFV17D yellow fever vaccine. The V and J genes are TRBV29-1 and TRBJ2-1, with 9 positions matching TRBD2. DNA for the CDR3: TGCAGTGAAGGACTAGCGAACAACAATGAGCAGTTCTTC. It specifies CSEGLANNNEQFF.